This is a list of T cell receptor beta chains from one sample in a study of blood T cell repertoires in COVID-19. The method was immunoSEQ multiplex PCR; TCRdb's version includes in-frame clones alone and lacks a portion of them. The sample carries tens of thousands of clones, about four fifths recorded once. Sequenced: peripheral blood. These TCRs come from an elderly man with active or convalescent COVID-19. CDR3s include the opening cysteine and the closing phenylalanine or tryptophan. A D gene is named only where the DNA matches it firmly. Not every row has a clone size; where given, it reads once, few, many or a size class.

clone_size	j_call	d_call	v_call	cdr3_aa	cdr3_nt
.	TRBJ2-7	.	TRBV12-3/TRBV12-4	CASSRTDLEQYF	TGTGCCAGCAGTCGGACAGACTTAGAGCAGTACTTC
once	TRBJ2-3	.	TRBV3-1/TRBV3-2	CASSQVLATDTQYF	TGTGCCAGCAGCCAAGTTTTAGCAACAGATACGCAGTATTTT
.	TRBJ2-7	TRBD1	TRBV5-1	CVLGTDSYEQYF	TGCGTGCTAGGGACAGACTCCTACGAGCAGTACTTC
.	TRBJ2-1	TRBD1	TRBV7-8	CASSIPGQGLDEQFF	TGTGCCAGCAGCATCCCGGGACAGGGCCTCGATGAGCAGTTCTTC
.	TRBJ2-7	TRBD1	TRBV11-2	CASSLEGTGEYF	TGTGCCAGCAGCTTGGAGGGGACAGGGGAGTACTTC
few	TRBJ2-7	TRBD2	TRBV4-2	CASSQVASGSSYEQYF	TGTGCCAGCAGCCAAGTAGCTAGCGGGAGCTCCTACGAGCAGTACTTC
.	TRBJ2-2	TRBD1	TRBV19	CASSISGTGLSDAGELFF	TGTGCCAGTAGTATAAGTGGGACAGGGTTGAGTGACGCCGGGGAGCTGTTTTTT
.	TRBJ1-2	.	TRBV4-1	CASSQDERAFNYGYTF	TGCGCCAGCAGCCAAGATGAGAGGGCTTTTAACTATGGCTACACCTTC
.	TRBJ2-2	.	TRBV9	CASSVKSLSPGELFF	TGTGCCAGCAGCGTAAAGAGTCTATCCCCCGGGGAGCTGTTTTTT
once	TRBJ1-1	.	TRBV13	CASSPSPNTEAFF	TGTGCCAGCAGCCCGAGTCCGAACACTGAAGCTTTCTTT
.	TRBJ2-3	.	TRBV4-2	CASSRDSITDTQYF	TGTGCCAGCAGCCGCGATTCGATCACAGATACGCAGTATTTT
.	TRBJ2-1	TRBD1	TRBV11-2	CASSLGPGQKQFF	TGTGCCAGCAGCTTAGGTCCGGGACAGAAGCAGTTCTTC
.	TRBJ1-1	.	TRBV7-9	CASSSISVNTEAFF	TGTGCCAGCAGCTCAATATCGGTCAACACTGAAGCTTTCTTT
.	TRBJ2-3	.	TRBV7-9	CASTPGRDTQYF	TGTGCCAGCACCCCAGGGAGGGATACGCAGTATTTT
.	TRBJ2-1	.	TRBV3-1/TRBV3-2	CASTSGMNEQFF	TGTGCCAGCACCTCAGGGATGAATGAGCAGTTCTTC
once	TRBJ1-1	.	TRBV3-1/TRBV3-2	CASSSDSMNTEAFF	TGTGCCAGCAGCTCGGACAGCATGAACACTGAAGCTTTCTTT
.	TRBJ2-3	.	TRBV4-3	CASSQQYPSGTSTDTQYF	TGCGCCAGCAGCCAACAATATCCAAGCGGCACTAGCACAGATACGCAGTATTTT
once	TRBJ2-7	TRBD2	TRBV28	CASSPSGTLSYEQYF	TGTGCCAGCAGCCCCAGCGGGACCCTGTCCTACGAGCAGTACTTC
.	TRBJ2-4	TRBD1	TRBV7-6	CASSPAGTGVGNIQYF	TGTGCCAGCAGCCCAGCCGGGACAGGGGTAGGAAACATTCAGTACTTC
.	TRBJ2-1	.	TRBV2	CASTVQPYNEQFF	TGTGCCAGCACGGTACAGCCCTACAATGAGCAGTTCTTC
.	TRBJ1-3	TRBD1	TRBV6-6	CASSPSPGTGGGNTIYF	TGTGCCAGCAGTCCCTCGCCGGGGACAGGGGGTGGAAACACCATATATTTT
.	TRBJ1-1	TRBD1	TRBV7-9	CASSLASYAGQVEAFF	TGTGCCAGCAGCTTAGCCTCTTACGCGGGACAGGTTGAAGCTTTCTTT
.	TRBJ2-7	.	TRBV19	CASSIGGLEQYF	TGTGCCAGTAGTATCGGAGGGCTCGAGCAGTACTTC
.	TRBJ2-3	TRBD2	TRBV3-1/TRBV3-2	CASSQVGRSDTQYF	TGTGCCAGCAGCCAAGTCGGGAGGTCAGATACGCAGTATTTT
.	TRBJ1-2	.	TRBV19	CASSYLGDGYTF	TGTGCCAGTAGTTATCTCGGGGATGGCTACACCTTC
.	TRBJ1-1	.	TRBV7-9	CASSPTENTEAFF	TGTGCCAGCAGCCCGACAGAGAACACTGAAGCTTTCTTT
.	TRBJ1-1	TRBD1	TRBV28	CASSSTGANLVAEAFF	TGTGCCAGCAGTTCGACAGGGGCCAATCTCGTCGCTGAAGCTTTCTTT
.	TRBJ2-5	.	TRBV5-1	CASSLALGGETQYF	TGCGCCAGCAGCTTGGCCTTGGGGGGAGAGACCCAGTACTTC
.	TRBJ1-2	.	TRBV4-1	CASSQTQRGSLYGYTF	TGCGCCAGCAGCCAAACTCAGCGGGGCAGTCTCTATGGCTACACCTTC
.	TRBJ2-5	.	TRBV5-1	CASSWGAALSGETQYF	TGCGCCAGCAGCTGGGGAGCGGCCCTGTCTGGAGAGACCCAGTACTTC
.	TRBJ2-3	TRBD2	TRBV2	CASTLREEVGASTDTQYF	TGTGCCAGCACCCTGCGGGAGGAGGTGGGGGCTAGCACAGATACGCAGTATTTT
.	TRBJ2-7	.	TRBV10-3	CATGIGGDTYEQYF	TGTGCCACCGGCATCGGGGGAGATACCTACGAGCAGTACTTC
.	TRBJ1-2	.	TRBV7-8	CASSFILGESYTF	TGTGCCAGCAGCTTCATACTCGGGGAGAGCTACACCTTC
.	TRBJ2-7	.	TRBV6-6	CASSSPDDSTYEQYF	TGTGCCAGCAGTTCGCCCGATGACAGTACCTACGAGCAGTACTTC
.	TRBJ2-1	.	TRBV7-8	CASAPRVAGNEQFF	TGTGCCAGCGCCCCTCGGGTCGCCGGCAATGAGCAGTTCTTC
.	TRBJ2-1	.	TRBV19	CASSIYGLAYNEQFF	TGTGCCAGTAGTATATATGGGCTAGCGTACAATGAGCAGTTCTTC
.	TRBJ2-5	TRBD2	TRBV7-6	CASSLAGTSATWYQETQYF	TGTGCCAGCAGCTTAGCTGGGACTAGCGCAACGTGGTACCAAGAGACCCAGTACTTC
.	TRBJ2-3	TRBD1	TRBV23-1	CASIRDRITDTQYF	TGCGCCAGCATTCGGGACAGGATAACAGATACGCAGTATTTT
few	TRBJ1-2	.	TRBV19	CASTRATGINGYTF	TGTGCCAGCACGAGGGCAACAGGGATCAATGGCTACACCTTC
.	TRBJ2-7	.	TRBV6-2/TRBV6-3	CASSLSPGYYEQYF	TGTGCCAGCAGTCTGAGTCCAGGTTACTACGAGCAGTACTTC
.	TRBJ1-3	.	TRBV10-1	CASSDQGSGNTIYF	TGCGCCAGCAGTGACCAGGGCTCTGGAAACACCATATATTTT
.	TRBJ1-4	.	TRBV6-5	CASSPTRLNEKLFF	TGTGCCAGCAGCCCCACGAGGTTAAATGAAAAACTGTTTTTT
.	TRBJ1-5	TRBD1	TRBV6-1	CASRQGEQPQHF	TGTGCCAGCAGACAGGGGGAACAGCCCCAGCATTTT
.	TRBJ2-1	.	TRBV4-1	CASSQESPGNEQFF	TGCGCCAGCAGCCAAGAATCGCCGGGCAATGAGCAGTTCTTC
.	TRBJ2-2	.	TRBV2	CASCSSGLTGELFF	TGTGCCAGCTGTAGTAGCGGTCTCACCGGGGAGCTGTTTTTT
.	TRBJ1-1	.	TRBV6-5	CASGRGVVTEAFF	TGTGCCAGCGGCCGGGGAGTAGTCACTGAAGCTTTCTTT
.	TRBJ2-3	.	TRBV7-2	CASSSPREPDTQYF	TGTGCCAGCAGCTCACCCCGCGAACCCGATACGCAGTATTTT